This T cell receptor beta chain came from a study of yellow fever vaccine responses in identical twins. General study results and limits: The T cell response to vaccination in identical twins was reportedly partly convergent and partly personalized.

TCRdb reprocessed the RT-PCR reads with MiXCR, giving one entry per CDR3 protein. The sample consists of a few thousand distinct CDR3 sequences, approximately 84% of them appearing once. Deletions cut 3 bases from V and 4 bases from J, with 13 bases between. This CDR3 comprises 14 residues. Germline V gene lookup returns CDR1 WNHNN and CDR2 SYGVQD (reference sequence). In the case of this clonotype: Its antigen is not identified.

Sequencing used T cells from blood (PBMCs), unsorted or a sorted subset (not recorded which), obtained before or after yellow fever vaccination (not recorded which). This TCR was recovered from a young woman who received the yellow fever vaccine. The chain is built from TRBV10-1 and TRBJ2-7, with D possibly matching TRBD2 (5 bases). This CDR3 reads CASSDQKGGYEQYF. In DNA form, the CDR3 reads TGCGCCAGCAGTGACCAAAAAGGCGGGTACGAGCAGTACTTC.